This entry concerns a single TCR beta chain. The antigen is not known. PCR primers comprised 60 Vbeta and 13 Jbeta primers. Profiled with immunoSEQ multiplex PCR; TCRdb holds only in-frame clones, not every one. The sample includes 200,000 or so clones, 75% to 85% of them seen just once. This CDR3 has 15 residues. Trimming took off 5 bases at V and 7 bases at J, with 17 bases between the two ends. Per the germline V gene, CDR1 is MNHNY and CDR2 is SVGAGI (reference sequence). This sample stems from a study of cytomegalovirus exposure and HLA in healthy donors. Study results and limitations: While the bulk of TCR sequences proved rare, some public TCRs turned up in many donors. No immune exposure information besides CMV serostatus was available.

This receptor was obtained from a male donor in good health and CMV-seropositive. This chain joins TRBV6-6 and TRBJ2-2; D is uncertain. Input material: PBMCs. The CDR3 DNA follows: TGTGCCAGCAGTCGCCTGGGCCTGAGATTCGGGGAGCTGTTTTTT. This gives the protein CASSRLGLRFGELFF.